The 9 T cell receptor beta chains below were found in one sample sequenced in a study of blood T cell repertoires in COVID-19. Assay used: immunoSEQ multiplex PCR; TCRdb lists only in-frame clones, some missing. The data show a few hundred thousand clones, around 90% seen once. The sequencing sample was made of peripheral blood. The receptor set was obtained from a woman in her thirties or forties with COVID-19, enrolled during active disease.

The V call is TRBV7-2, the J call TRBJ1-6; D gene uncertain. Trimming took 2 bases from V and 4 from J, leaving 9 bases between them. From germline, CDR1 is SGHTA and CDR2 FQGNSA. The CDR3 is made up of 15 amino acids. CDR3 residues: CASSLSTSYNSPLHF. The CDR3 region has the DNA TGTGCCAGCAGCTTATCCACCAGTTATAATTCACCCCTCCACTTT.

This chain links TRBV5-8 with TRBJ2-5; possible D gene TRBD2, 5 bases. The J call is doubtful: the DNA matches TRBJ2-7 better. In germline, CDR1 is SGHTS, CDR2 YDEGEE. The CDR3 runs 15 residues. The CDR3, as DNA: TGTGCCAGCAGCTTGGGTATCCTAGCCAACTACGAGCAGTACTTC. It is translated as CASSLGILANYEQYF.

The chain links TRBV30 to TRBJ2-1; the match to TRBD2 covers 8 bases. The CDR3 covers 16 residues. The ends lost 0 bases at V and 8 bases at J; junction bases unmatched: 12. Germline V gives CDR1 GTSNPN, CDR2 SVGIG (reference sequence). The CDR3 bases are TGTGCCTGGAGTGTTCCTCTTAGGACTAGCTTCCATGAGCAGTTCTTC. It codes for CAWSVPLRTSFHEQFF.

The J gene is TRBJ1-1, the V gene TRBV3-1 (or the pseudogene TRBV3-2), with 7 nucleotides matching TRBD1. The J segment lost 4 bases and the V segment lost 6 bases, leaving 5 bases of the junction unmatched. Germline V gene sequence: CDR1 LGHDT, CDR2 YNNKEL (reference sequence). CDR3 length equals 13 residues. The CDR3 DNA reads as TGTGCCAGCAGTCTGGGACAGAGCACTGAAGCTTTCTTT. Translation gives CASSLGQSTEAFF.

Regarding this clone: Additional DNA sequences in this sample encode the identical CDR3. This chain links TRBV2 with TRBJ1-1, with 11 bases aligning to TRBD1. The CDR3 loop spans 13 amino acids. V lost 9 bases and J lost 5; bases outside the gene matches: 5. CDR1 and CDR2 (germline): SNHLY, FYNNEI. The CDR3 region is CASGDRGNTEAFF. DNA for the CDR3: TGTGCCAGTGGGGACAGGGGGAATACTGAAGCTTTCTTT.

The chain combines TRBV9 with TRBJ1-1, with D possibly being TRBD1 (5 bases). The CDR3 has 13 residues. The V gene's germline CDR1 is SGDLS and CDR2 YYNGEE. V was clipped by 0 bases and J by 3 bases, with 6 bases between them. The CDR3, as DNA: TGTGCCAGCAGCGTAGCGGGGGACACTGAAGCTTTCTTT. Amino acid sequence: CASSVAGDTEAFF.

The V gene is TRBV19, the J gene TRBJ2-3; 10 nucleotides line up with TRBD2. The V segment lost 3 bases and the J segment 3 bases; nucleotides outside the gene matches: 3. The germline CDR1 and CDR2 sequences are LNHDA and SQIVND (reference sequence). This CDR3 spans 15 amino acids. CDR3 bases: TGTGCCAGTAGTATCCTAGCGGGAGCTACAGATACGCAGTATTTT. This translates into CASSILAGATDTQYF.

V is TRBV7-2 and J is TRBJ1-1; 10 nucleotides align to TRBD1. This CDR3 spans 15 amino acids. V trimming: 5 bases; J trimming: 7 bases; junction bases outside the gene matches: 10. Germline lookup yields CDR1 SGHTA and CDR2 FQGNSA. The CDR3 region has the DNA TGTGCCAGCAGCCCCTGGACAGGGGGGACCCTTGAAGCTTTCTTT. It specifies CASSPWTGGTLEAFF.

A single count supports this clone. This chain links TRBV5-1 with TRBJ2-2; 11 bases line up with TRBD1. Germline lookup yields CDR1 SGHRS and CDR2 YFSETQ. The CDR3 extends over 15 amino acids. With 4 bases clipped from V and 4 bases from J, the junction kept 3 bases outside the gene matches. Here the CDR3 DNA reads TGCGCCAGCAGCCCCGGACAGGGGGCCACCGGGGAGCTGTTTTTT. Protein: CASSPGQGATGELFF.